This entry lists 19 T cell receptor beta chains sequenced from one sample in a study of T cells in localized non-small cell lung cancer. Sequencing used immunoSEQ multiplex PCR; TCRdb keeps in-frame clones, though not all of them. This table holds roughly 18,000 clones, about 85% found once. This sample comprised peripheral blood, obtained before any cancer treatment. The receptors shown here come from a female donor at least 60 years old with stage I lung adenocarcinoma.

V usage is TRBV2 and J usage is TRBJ2-5; D may be TRBD1 (6 bases). The CDR3 has 11 residues. Germline CDR1 and CDR2: SNHLY and FYNNEI. V shed 11 bases and J shed 5 bases, with 12 bases lying between them. CDR3 nucleotide sequence: TGTGCCCTACAGGGATGGGAGACCCAGTACTTC. Amino acid sequence: CALQGWETQYF. Using reference TRBV2 and TRBJ2-5 for the parts outside the CDR3, the full variable domain is EPEVTQTPSHQVTQMGQEVILRCVPISNHLYFYWYRQILGQKVEFLVSFYNNEISEKSEIFDDQFSVERPDGSNFTLKIRSTKLEDSAMYFCALQGWETQYFGPGTRLLVL.

V is TRBV9 and J is TRBJ1-2, with TRBD1 matching 9 bases. The CDR3 is 17 residues long. Trimming removed 4 bases from V and 0 bases from J; junction bases left unmatched: 10. Looked up from germline, CDR1 is SGDLS and CDR2 is YYNGEE. CDR3 DNA sequence: TGTGCCAGCAGCTCCTCCTGGACAGGGGAAACTAACTATGGCTACACCTTC. It is translated as CASSSSWTGETNYGYTF.

This rearrangement joins TRBV19 to TRBJ1-1; 9 bases are shared with TRBD1. The CDR3 totals 12 residues. Germline V gene sequence: CDR1 LNHDA, CDR2 SQIVND (reference sequence). The V and J ends lost 8 bases and 4 bases, in that order; junction bases with no gene match: 2. This chain's CDR3 is CASRQGGTEAFF. CDR3 bases: TGTGCCAGTCGACAGGGGGGCACTGAAGCTTTCTTT.

V gene TRBV27 combines with J gene TRBJ1-2; D might be TRBD1 (5 bases). CDR3 length: 14 amino acids. Deletions cut 4 bases from V and 4 bases from J, with 13 bases between. Germline V lookup: CDR1 MNHEY, CDR2 SMNVEV (reference sequence). The DNA of the CDR3 is TGTGCCAGCAGTTCCGCCGACAGTTTCTATGGCTACACCTTC. Protein product: CASSSADSFYGYTF.

This clone was seen only a few times. The chain has TRBV7-9 and TRBJ2-7, with D possibly TRBD1 on 5 matching bases. The CDR3 has 17 amino acids. Germline V lookup: CDR1 SEHNR, CDR2 FQNEAQ (reference sequence). With 4 bases removed from V and 0 bases from J, the gap between germline ends came to 19 bases. Here the CDR3 reads CASSSHGQGINSYEQYF. In DNA form, the CDR3 reads TGTGCCAGCAGCTCTCATGGGCAGGGTATCAACTCCTACGAGCAGTACTTC.

J is TRBJ2-1 and V is TRBV11-2, with D perhaps matching TRBD1 (7 bases). Germline V gives CDR1 SGHAT, CDR2 FQNNGV. The CDR3 is made up of 15 amino acids. V lost 0 bases to trimming and J lost 4 bases, with 10 bases between them. CDR3 DNA: TGTGCCAGCAGCTTAGACAGGGGGGCGTACAATGAGCAGTTCTTC. The encoded protein is CASSLDRGAYNEQFF.

This rearrangement joins TRBV11-3 to TRBJ2-3; 8 nucleotides match TRBD2. This CDR3 is 16 amino acids long. With 5 bases clipped from V and 2 bases from J, the junction kept 9 bases outside the gene matches. Germline values: CDR1 SGHNT, CDR2 YENEEA. CDR3 coding DNA: TGTGCCAGCAGCGTCGGCGGGGGGCTACACACAGATACGCAGTATTTT. Its protein product is CASSVGGGLHTDTQYF. The full variable domain, completed using reference TRBV11-3 and TRBJ2-3, is EAGVVQSPRYKIIEKKQPVAFWCNPISGHNTLYWYLQNLGQGPELLIRYENEEAVDDSQLPKDRFSAERLKGVDSTLKIQPAELGDSAVYLCASSVGGGLHTDTQYFGPGTRLTVL.

The chain uses TRBV30 and TRBJ2-3; D not resolved. V lost 0 bases and J 7 bases, leaving 8 bases between the germline ends. Germline CDR1 is GTSNPN and CDR2 is SVGIG (reference sequence). This CDR3 comprises 12 residues. CDR3 protein: CAWSVPSNTQYF. The CDR3, as DNA: TGTGCCTGGAGTGTACCCTCCAATACGCAGTATTTT.

This sequence joins TRBV6-1 and TRBJ1-6; a possible D gene is TRBD1 (6 bases). The ends were cut back, 1 base at V and 4 bases at J, with 11 bases in the middle. This CDR3 contains 16 residues. The V gene's germline CDR1 is MNHNS and CDR2 SASEGT. The chain's CDR3 is CASSEDRDSYNSPLHF. DNA of the CDR3: TGTGCCAGCAGTGAAGACAGGGACTCTTATAATTCACCCCTCCACTTT.

This chain joins TRBV5-1 and TRBJ2-5, with 8 positions matching TRBD1. Germline CDR1 and CDR2: SGHRS and YFSETQ. With 3 bases clipped from V and 4 bases from J, the junction kept 8 bases outside the gene matches. The CDR3 contains 15 residues. The CDR3 is CASSSTGVGGETQYF. The CDR3 DNA reads as TGCGCCAGCAGCTCGACAGGGGTGGGAGGAGAGACCCAGTACTTC.

The V call is TRBV4-1, the J call TRBJ2-5; D remains ambiguous. The germline V gene has CDR1 MGHRA and CDR2 YSYEKL. CDR3 length: 15 residues. V shed 4 bases and J shed 4 bases, with 16 bases lying between them. This CDR3 is CASSPERSPRETQYF. CDR3 in DNA: TGCGCCAGCAGCCCCGAGAGGAGTCCCAGAGAGACCCAGTACTTC.

The J gene is TRBJ2-1, the V gene TRBV11-3; 7 positions agree with TRBD2. V lost 5 bases, J lost 2 bases, and 9 bases stayed unmatched. Germline assignment: CDR1 SGHNT and CDR2 YENEEA. The CDR3 contains 16 residues. Written as DNA, the CDR3 is TGTGCCAGCAGCACGGGGGGTCTAGCGGCCTACAATGAGCAGTTCTTC. This encodes CASSTGGLAAYNEQFF.

V gene TRBV6-1 combines with J gene TRBJ2-7; TRBD1 or TRBD2 may be the D gene (6 bases each). This CDR3 has 14 residues. Per germline, CDR1 MNHNS and CDR2 SASEGT. V shed 2 bases and J shed 4 bases, with 12 bases lying between them. CDR3 protein: CASSEQGRRYEQYF. DNA of the CDR3: TGTGCCAGCAGTGAACAGGGGAGGAGGTACGAGCAGTACTTC.

The CDR3: CASSLGERGTDTQYF. Written as DNA, the CDR3 is TGCGCCAGCAGCTTGGGTGAGCGGGGCACAGATACGCAGTATTTT. The chain uses TRBV5-1 and TRBJ2-3; D perhaps matches TRBD2 (6 bases). In germline, CDR1 is SGHRS, CDR2 YFSETQ. The length of the CDR3 is 15 residues. V lost 0 bases and J lost 1, with 9 bases in between.

The chain couples TRBV12-5 to TRBJ2-4, with D perhaps TRBD1 or TRBD2 (6 bases each). The V gene's germline CDR1 is LGHNT and CDR2 FRNRAP. This CDR3 spans 14 amino acids. The V gene lost 1 base and the J gene lost 9 bases, with 13 bases spanning the gap. CDR3 bases: TGTGCTAGTGGTTTGGCATCCGGGGGCTTCATTCAGTACTTC. This translates into CASGLASGGFIQYF.

The rearrangement uses TRBV6-6 and TRBJ1-3; 7 bases are shared with TRBD1. V shed 7 bases, J shed 2 bases, and the junction held 11 bases outside the gene matches. Germline CDR1 reads MNHNY; CDR2 reads SVGAGI (reference sequence). CDR3 size: 16 residues. The CDR3 protein is CASNLGGPPPGNTIYF. DNA for the CDR3: TGTGCCAGCAATTTAGGGGGCCCCCCGCCTGGAAACACCATATATTTT.

The gene calls are TRBV7-9 and TRBJ1-3, with 7 bases that match TRBD1. This CDR3 is 17 amino acids long. Trimming cost V 1 base and J 0 bases; bases outside gene matches: 6. The germline V gene encodes CDR1 SEHNR and CDR2 FQNEAQ (reference sequence). This CDR3 is CASSLVGTALSGNTIYF. The CDR3 bases are TGTGCCAGCAGCTTAGTCGGGACAGCCCTCTCTGGAAACACCATATATTTT.

CDR3 bases: TGTGCCAGCAGCCATGACGCTGTGGTGGGTCAGCCCCAGCATTTT. As protein: CASSHDAVVGQPQHF. The chain joins TRBV4-2 to TRBJ1-5, with unresolved D. The germline CDR1 and CDR2 sequences are LGHNA and YNFKEQ. The CDR3 contains 15 residues. V dropped 3 bases and J dropped 6 bases, with 15 bases sitting between them.

The gene calls are TRBV4-1 and TRBJ1-5; D is undetermined. This CDR3 has 16 amino acids. Trimming took off 6 bases at V and 0 bases at J, with 15 bases between the two ends. Per germline, CDR1 MGHRA and CDR2 YSYEKL. DNA of the CDR3: TGCGCCAGCAGTCGGGGTAGGGCTTTTAGCAATCAGCCCCAGCATTTT. Translating it yields CASSRGRAFSNQPQHF.